Shown below are 28 T cell receptor beta chains from a single sample sequenced in a study of post-analysis software for immune sequencing data. Prepared TCR beta cDNA libraries contained unique molecular identifiers. TCRdb passed the PCR reads through MiXCR, listing each CDR3 protein once. The data contain 600,000 to 700,000 distinct CDR3 sequences, approximately 59% of them singletons. General study points: Roughly 5 TRBV segments occurring more often in patients than controls included TRBV5-6, TRBV5-1 and TRBV20-1.

These TCRs are of unknown antigen specificity. The sample consisted of blood. The receptors were gathered from a girl between 2 and 10 years old with multiple sclerosis.

The CDR3 coding sequence is TGTGCCAGCAGTTTAGGGGAAACCTACTGGGAAAAACTGTTTTTT. This codes for CASSLGETYWEKLFF. The J gene is TRBJ1-4, the V gene TRBV12-3 or TRBV12-4; D not certain. The CDR3 consists of 15 residues. Trimming took off 1 base at V and 8 bases at J, with 14 bases between the two ends.

This clonotype was seen a handful of times. The chain links TRBV10-3 to TRBJ2-1, with TRBD2 as a possible D gene (5 bases). The CDR3 totals 11 residues. Germline lookup yields CDR1 ENHRY and CDR2 SYGVKD. Between the trimmed V and J ends, which lost 6 bases and 10 bases, there was a span of 10 bases. CDR3 bases: TGTGCCATCAGAGCGGATCAGGAGCAGTTCTTC. Its protein is CAIRADQEQFF.

V and J are TRBV30 and TRBJ1-5; the D is unclear. The CDR3 is 12 residues long. CDR1 is GTSNPN, CDR2 SVGIG, per germline (reference sequence). The V and J ends lost 5 bases and 4 bases respectively, with 9 bases between them. The CDR3 nucleotides are TGTGCCTGGGCCGGCCGTAATCAGCCCCAGCATTTT. Amino acids: CAWAGRNQPQHF.

The gene calls are TRBV2 and TRBJ2-1; 8 bases are shared with TRBD2. This CDR3 has 15 residues. Germline CDR1 SNHLY, CDR2 FYNNEI. V lost 11 bases, J lost 8 bases, and 17 bases stayed unmatched. As DNA, the CDR3 is TGTGCCTCCAAGCCCCACGGGGGGGCCGGGTATGAGCAGTTCTTC. This translates into CASKPHGGAGYEQFF.

Worth noting for this clonotype: A junction boundary mismatches the germline segment, possibly from a read error. DNA of the CDR3: TGTGTCAGCAGTTACGTGGGGCGCGTCGGGAACTATGGCTACACCTTC. It is translated as CVSSYVGRVGNYGYTF. The chain employs TRBV6-5 and TRBJ1-2; tentative D call: TRBD1 (5 bases). CDR1 is MNHEY, CDR2 SVGAGI, per germline. This CDR3 has 16 amino acids.

The rearrangement links TRBV6-4 to TRBJ2-1; 8 nucleotides agree with TRBD2. The V gene end was trimmed by 4 bases and the J gene end by 7 bases; junction bases not matched to a gene: 9. Per the germline V gene, CDR1 is MRHNA and CDR2 is SNTAGT. The CDR3 is made up of 15 amino acids. Written as DNA, the CDR3 is TGTGCCAGCAGTGTTAGCGGGATGGACCATAATGAGCAGTTCTTC. Its protein is CASSVSGMDHNEQFF.

The gene calls are TRBV2 and TRBJ1-1; unclear D gene. V lost 8 bases to trimming and J lost 3 bases, with 4 bases between them. Germline lookup yields CDR1 SNHLY and CDR2 FYNNEI. The CDR3 totals 10 residues. CDR3 loop: CASGYTEAFF. As DNA, the CDR3 is TGTGCCAGCGGATACACTGAAGCTTTCTTT.

The chain couples TRBV20-1 to TRBJ2-4; D is perhaps TRBD1 or TRBD2 (5 bases each). Looked up from germline, CDR1 is DFQATT and CDR2 is SNEGSKA (reference sequence). The CDR3 runs 17 residues. V was pared by 5 bases and J by 3 bases, with 23 bases between. CDR3: CSAGPGPRPVGKNIQYF. The CDR3 nucleotides read TGCAGTGCTGGCCCGGGACCCAGACCTGTAGGCAAAAACATTCAGTACTTC.

The CDR3 protein is CAISGGLAGERDEQYF. In DNA form, the CDR3 reads TGTGCCATCAGTGGGGGACTAGCGGGAGAAAGAGATGAGCAGTACTTC. The chain recombines TRBV10-3 with TRBJ2-5, with TRBD2 matching 14 bases. V lost 4 bases, J lost 11 bases, and 12 bases stayed unmatched. The CDR3 length is 16 residues. CDR1 and CDR2 (germline): ENHRY, SYGVKD.

In DNA form, the CDR3 reads TGCAGTGCTGGTACTAGTTTCACAGATACGCAGTATTTT. This codes for CSAGTSFTDTQYF. The genes are TRBV20-1 and TRBJ2-3; a possible D gene is TRBD2 (5 bases). The V gene's germline CDR1 is DFQATT and CDR2 SNEGSKA (reference sequence). Trimming removed 5 bases from V and 2 bases from J, with 11 bases in between. The CDR3 totals 13 residues.

The CDR3 DNA sequence: TGTGCCACCAGCATCTTCCGGGACAAGGTAGAAAAACTGTTTTTT. This translates into CATSIFRDKVEKLFF. The chain recombines TRBV15 with TRBJ1-4; perhaps TRBD1 as D (6 bases). This CDR3 has 15 amino acids. Germline V gene lookup returns CDR1 LNHNV and CDR2 YYDKDF (reference sequence). V gave up 4 bases and J gave up 8 bases, with 17 bases separating them.

V and J are TRBV10-2 and TRBJ2-1, with no clear D. The germline V and J ends were trimmed by 2 bases and 9 bases, with 8 bases remaining between them. Germline V CDR1 and CDR2: WSHSY, SAAADI. The CDR3 length is 12 residues. The DNA of the CDR3 is TGCGCCAGCAGTGAGGGATTCGGTGAGCAGTTCTTC. Protein: CASSEGFGEQFF.

Worth noting for this clonotype: The junction differs from germline at one of its ends, possibly a read error. V gene TRBV20-1 combines with J gene TRBJ2-3, with a possible D match to TRBD1 (5 bases). Looked up from germline, CDR1 is DFQATT and CDR2 is SNEGSKA (reference sequence). The CDR3 is 15 residues long. CDR3 nucleotides: TGCGGTGCTAGGGTCGGCGCAGGGCGAGCAGATACGCAGTATTTT. Protein sequence: CGARVGAGRADTQYF.

The rearrangement uses TRBV14 and TRBJ2-3; 8 nucleotides agree with TRBD2. Germline assignment: CDR1 SGHDN and CDR2 FVKESK. CDR3 length: 15 amino acids. The junction had 14 bases not matched to a gene; V was cut back by 8 bases and J by 7 bases. The CDR3 sequence is CASDRGGGRPHTQYF. The DNA of the CDR3 is TGTGCCAGCGACCGAGGCGGGGGGCGACCGCATACGCAGTATTTT.

The V gene is TRBV12-3 or TRBV12-4, the J gene TRBJ2-3; D uncertain. The germline V and J ends were trimmed by 6 bases and 1 base, with 17 bases remaining between them. This CDR3 spans 16 amino acids. The CDR3 nucleotides read TGTGCCAGCAGCTGGGATGTTGGCGGTCGCACAGATACGCAGTATTTT. Residues: CASSWDVGGRTDTQYF.

The chain uses TRBV29-1 and TRBJ2-1, with TRBD2 identical over 10 bases. CDR1 SQVTM and CDR2 ANQGSEA come from the germline V gene. Trimming removed 6 bases from V and 10 bases from J; junction bases left unmatched: 15. The CDR3 length is 15 residues. The CDR3 sequence: CSVSKAGGPIREQFF. In nucleotides, the CDR3 is TGCAGCGTGTCTAAAGCGGGGGGGCCGATCAGAGAGCAGTTCTTC.

The rearrangement uses TRBV5-6 and TRBJ1-4; no definite D call. CDR3 size: 14 residues. V shed 0 bases and J shed 10 bases, with 13 bases lying between them. The germline gives CDR1 SGHDT, CDR2 YYEEEE. The CDR3 loop reads CASSLGSATGKLFF. As DNA, the CDR3 is TGTGCCAGCAGCTTGGGCTCGGCAACGGGAAAACTGTTTTTT.

This chain links TRBV20-1 with TRBJ1-5; 7 nucleotides agree with TRBD1. Germline V gene lookup returns CDR1 DFQATT and CDR2 SNEGSKA (reference sequence). This CDR3 spans 15 amino acids. V lost 6 bases to trimming and J lost 0 bases; unmatched junction nucleotides: 8. This CDR3 is CSALDRTYSNQPQHF. CDR3 DNA sequence: TGCAGTGCCTTGGACAGGACATATAGCAATCAGCCCCAGCATTTT.

The V gene is TRBV20-1, the J gene TRBJ2-1; 9 nucleotides align to TRBD2. V was clipped by 2 bases and J by 5 bases; unmatched bases: 13. This CDR3 region has 17 residues. Germline CDR1 and CDR2: DFQATT and SNEGSKA (reference sequence). The DNA of the CDR3 is TGCAGTGCTAGATCTCCCCTGGGCGGGGGGGCCCACAATGAGCAGTTCTTC. Its protein is CSARSPLGGGAHNEQFF.

A single count supports this clonotype. The chain carries TRBV5-5 and TRBJ2-1; possible D gene TRBD2, 5 bases. This CDR3 has 14 amino acids. Deletions cut 0 bases from V and 3 bases from J, with 7 bases between. Germline V gene data show CDR1 as SGHKS and CDR2 as YYEKEE (reference sequence). The CDR3 DNA follows: TGTGCCAGCAGCTTGGAAGCGGTCTACAATGAGCAGTTCTTC. Translating gives CASSLEAVYNEQFF.

This clonotype was observed a single time. The chain employs TRBV5-6 and TRBJ1-2; 10 bases fit TRBD1. The germline gives CDR1 SGHDT, CDR2 YYEEEE. This CDR3 region has 17 residues. Trimming at V came to 2 bases and at J to 7 bases, leaving 14 bases not matched to a gene. CDR3 protein: CASSFPPPTGGRGGYTF. In DNA, the CDR3 is TGTGCCAGCAGCTTTCCCCCCCCGACAGGGGGCCGGGGTGGCTACACCTTC.

This clonotype was seen a handful of times. V gene TRBV5-1 combines with J gene TRBJ2-3, with a possible D match to TRBD1 (5 bases). Trimming removed 0 bases from V and 1 base from J, with 12 bases in between. The CDR3 contains 16 residues. CDR1 is SGHRS, CDR2 YFSETQ, per germline. The CDR3 reads CASSLVTGGGTDTQYF. The CDR3 region has the DNA TGCGCCAGCAGCTTGGTCACAGGTGGTGGCACAGATACGCAGTATTTT.

This clonotype was counted only a few times. The chain links TRBV20-1 to TRBJ2-4; maybe TRBD2 (6 bases). Germline CDR1 DFQATT, CDR2 SNEGSKA (reference sequence). V was pared by 7 bases and J by 3 bases, with 13 bases between. The CDR3 length is 13 residues. For the CDR3, the DNA is TGCAGTGGGAGGGGACCCCTCAAAAACATTCAGTACTTC. This translates into CSGRGPLKNIQYF.

As concerns this clonotype: Possible read error: a much larger clone is one base away. This chain's CDR3 is CASTPGQGNTEAFF. The DNA for the CDR3 is TGTGCCAGCACCCCGGGACAGGGGAACACTGAAGCTTTCTTT. J is TRBJ1-1 and V is TRBV7-2, with 9 nucleotides matching TRBD1. Trimming took 7 bases from V and 1 from J; bases not matched to a gene: 4. The CDR3 runs to 14 residues. From germline, CDR1 is SGHTA and CDR2 FQGNSA. Using reference TRBV7-2 and TRBJ1-1 for the parts outside the CDR3, the full variable domain is GAGVSQSPSNKVTEKGKDVELRCDPISGHTALYWYRQSLGQGLEFLIYFQGNSAPDKSGLPSDRFSAERTGGSVSTLTIQRTQQEDSAVYLCASTPGQGNTEAFFGQGTRLTVV.

This clonotype was recorded a few times. This chain connects TRBV20-1 to TRBJ2-1, with D maybe TRBD2 (5 bases). This CDR3 is built from 13 residues. Germline V gene data show CDR1 as DFQATT and CDR2 as SNEGSKA (reference sequence). V lost 6 bases and J lost 2, with 11 bases in between. For the CDR3, the DNA is TGCAGTGCGACCAGCGGCCCCTACAATGAGCAGTTCTTC. Its translation: CSATSGPYNEQFF.

The V and J genes are TRBV20-1 and TRBJ2-5; tentative D call: TRBD2 (6 bases). The CDR3 extends over 13 amino acids. V was trimmed by 1 base and J by 5 bases, leaving 11 bases between them. The germline V gene encodes CDR1 DFQATT and CDR2 SNEGSKA (reference sequence). Written as DNA, the CDR3 is TGCAGTGCTAGAGTTAGTAGCGGCGAGACCCAGTACTTC. Translated, it gives CSARVSSGETQYF.

This clonotype came up a few times. J is TRBJ1-2 and V is TRBV6-6, with a tentative D call TRBD1 (6 bases). CDR1 is MNHNY, CDR2 SVGAGI, per germline (reference sequence). The CDR3 is made up of 13 amino acids. Trimming shortened V by 5 bases and J by 4 bases, and 11 bases separated the two germline ends. CDR3 residues: CASSDGTPYGYTF. CDR3 nucleotides: TGTGCCAGCAGTGACGGGACACCCTATGGCTACACCTTC.

The gene calls are TRBV20-1 and TRBJ2-6, with D uncertain. This CDR3 is 17 amino acids long. The germline V and J ends were trimmed by 0 bases and 4 bases, with 16 bases remaining between them. Germline CDR1 and CDR2: DFQATT and SNEGSKA (reference sequence). The chain's CDR3 is CSARDGFKGSGANVLTF. The CDR3 region has the DNA TGCAGTGCTAGAGATGGGTTTAAGGGATCCGGGGCCAACGTCCTGACTTTC.